Sequencing of this T cell receptor beta chain was carried out in a study of blood T cell repertoires in COVID-19. Study as a whole: Samples came from the United States, Italy and Spain, spanning acute and convalescent COVID-19. Sources were T cells, B-cell-depleted T cells, or PBMCs; the material itself was cDNA or gDNA.

Libraries were prepared by immunoSEQ multiplex PCR; TCRdb keeps only in-frame clonotypes and omits some of them. The sample contains about 250,000 clones, 75% to 85% of which appear only once. Specimen: peripheral blood. This TCR was recovered from a man in his fifties with active or convalescent COVID-19.

The CDR3 loop is CASSESKLAGELFF. The DNA for the CDR3 is TGTGCCAGCAGTGAATCAAAACTTGCCGGGGAGCTGTTTTTT. The chain carries TRBV6-1 and TRBJ2-2; no clear D gene. Germline V CDR1 and CDR2: MNHNS, SASEGT. This CDR3 spans 14 amino acids. V was cut by 2 bases and J by 6 bases, with 10 bases left in between.